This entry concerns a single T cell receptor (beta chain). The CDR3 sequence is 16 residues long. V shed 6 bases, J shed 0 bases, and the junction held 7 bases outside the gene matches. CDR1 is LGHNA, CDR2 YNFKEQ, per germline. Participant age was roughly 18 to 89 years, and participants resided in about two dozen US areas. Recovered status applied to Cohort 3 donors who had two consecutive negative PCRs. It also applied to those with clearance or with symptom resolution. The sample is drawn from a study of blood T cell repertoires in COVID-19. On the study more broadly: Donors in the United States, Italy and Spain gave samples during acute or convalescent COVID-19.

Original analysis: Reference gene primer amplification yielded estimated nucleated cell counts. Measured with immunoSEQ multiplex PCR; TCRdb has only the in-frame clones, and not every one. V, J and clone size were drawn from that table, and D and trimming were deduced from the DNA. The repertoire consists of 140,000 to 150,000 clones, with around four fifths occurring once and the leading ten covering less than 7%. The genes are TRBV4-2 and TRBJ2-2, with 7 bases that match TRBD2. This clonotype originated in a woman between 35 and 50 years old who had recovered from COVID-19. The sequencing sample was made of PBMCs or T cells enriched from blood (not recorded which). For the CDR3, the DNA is TGTGCCAGCAGAGATATCGGGACTACGAACACCGGGGAGCTGTTTTTT. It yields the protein CASRDIGTTNTGELFF.